The rows below give T cell receptor beta chains drawn from one sample of a study of cytomegalovirus exposure and HLA in healthy donors. TCRdb's table, derived via immunoSEQ multiplex PCR, lists solely in-frame clones and lacks some. Here the sample spans 150,000 to 180,000 clones, around 70% being singletons. The specimen was PBMCs. These receptors were obtained from a man aged 25 to 45 in good health and CMV-seronegative. The CDR3 runs from the conserved cysteine through the conserved F or W. The D gene is left open where the match is weak. Part of the rows lack a size; the others show once, few, many or a class for expanded clones.

v_gene	j_gene	abundance	d_gene	CDR3aa	CDR3nt
TRBV29-1	TRBJ1-5	once	TRBD1	CSVATGEEPQHF	TGCAGCGTTGCGACAGGGGAAGAGCCCCAGCATTTT
TRBV3-1/TRBV3-2	TRBJ1-1	-	-	CASSPPIRF	TGTGCCAGCAGCCCCCCTATCCGCTTT
TRBV28	TRBJ2-1	-	TRBD1	CASSPRTGGRNEQFF	TGTGCCAGCAGCCCCCGGACAGGGGGCCGGAATGAGCAGTTCTTC
TRBV29-1	TRBJ1-2	once	TRBD1	CSVEEIGGYGYPF	TGCAGCGTTGAAGAAATAGGGGGCTATGGCTACCCCTTC
TRBV6-4	TRBJ2-3	-	-	CASSEWASTDTQYF	TGTGCCAGCAGTGAGTGGGCTAGCACAGATACGCAGTATTTT
TRBV7-2	TRBJ2-2	-	TRBD2	CASSSPRTSGVTGELFF	TGTGCCAGCAGCTCCCCCCGGACTAGCGGGGTCACCGGGGAGCTGTTTTTT
TRBV6-1	TRBJ2-7	-	TRBD1	CASRVVGTGLYEQYF	TGTGCCAGCAGGGTAGTCGGGACAGGGTTGTACGAGCAGTACTTC
TRBV27	TRBJ2-7	-	TRBD1	CASSSLRTGGLSEQYF	TGTGCCAGCAGTTCCCTCCGGACAGGGGGCTTGTCCGAGCAGTACTTC
TRBV7-3	TRBJ1-6	few	TRBD1	CASSPGTANSPLHF	TGTGCCAGCAGCCCCGGGACAGCAAATTCACCCCTCCACTTT
TRBV6-5	TRBJ1-2	-	-	CASSYSKADGYTF	TGTGCCAGCAGTTACTCGAAGGCGGATGGCTACACCTTC
TRBV4-2	TRBJ2-7	-	-	CASSQEKAGLYEQYF	TGTGCCAGCAGCCAAGAGAAAGCGGGTCTCTACGAGCAGTACTTC
TRBV4-3	TRBJ2-1	-	-	CASSQDRTYNEQFF	TGCGCCAGCAGCCAAGATAGAACCTACAATGAGCAGTTCTTC
TRBV19	TRBJ2-5	-	-	CAKQGQETQYF	TGTGCCAAACAGGGACAAGAGACCCAGTACTTC
TRBV7-8	TRBJ2-5	-	TRBD1	CASSRGQGGQETQYF	TGTGCCAGCAGCAGGGGACAGGGGGGCCAAGAGACCCAGTACTTC
TRBV9	TRBJ2-7	-	TRBD1	CASSVATGGEQYF	TGTGCCAGCAGCGTAGCTACAGGGGGCGAGCAGTACTTC
TRBV7-6	TRBJ2-2	-	TRBD1	CASSLAQGATGELFF	TGTGCCAGCAGCTTAGCGCAGGGGGCCACCGGGGAGCTGTTTTTT
TRBV15	TRBJ2-5	-	TRBD1	CATSSRQGASGETQYF	TGTGCCACCAGCAGTAGACAGGGTGCCAGCGGAGAGACCCAGTACTTC
TRBV7-7	TRBJ2-2	-	-	CASSPVGVGELFF	TGTGCTAGCAGCCCGGTCGGGGTCGGGGAGCTGTTTTTT
TRBV6-6	TRBJ2-2	-	TRBD2	CASSYRREGTGELFF	TGTGCCAGCAGTTATCGAAGGGAGGGCACCGGGGAGCTGTTTTTT
TRBV7-3	TRBJ2-5	-	-	CASSSRPKETQYF	TGTGCCAGCAGCAGCCGCCCTAAGGAGACCCAGTACTTC
TRBV4-1	TRBJ2-7	few	TRBD1	CASSQTSTGGPYEQYF	TGCGCCAGCAGCCAGACGTCGACAGGGGGCCCCTACGAGCAGTACTTC
TRBV29-1	TRBJ2-7	-	TRBD1	CSVVQGGEQYF	TGCAGCGTTGTACAGGGGGGCGAGCAGTACTTC
TRBV9	TRBJ1-5	-	TRBD1	CASSKTGGTNQPQHF	TGTGCCAGCAGCAAGACAGGGGGAACGAATCAGCCCCAGCATTTT
TRBV11-3	TRBJ2-1	few	-	CASSLRFGNEQFF	TGTGCCAGCAGCTTACGGTTTGGTAATGAGCAGTTCTTC